The entry below describes one T cell receptor (beta chain). The antigen remains undetermined. A second roughly 6 to 11 cycle PCR used barcoded and J-beta primers. Every sample returned 3 million or more CDR3-containing paired-end reads. Each CDR3 protein is one row after TCRdb ran MiXCR on the 5' RACE reads. The sample yields over 1,300,000 distinct CDR3 sequences, approximately 59% seen once. Trimming pared 5 bases from V and 0 bases from J, leaving 11 bases between. This CDR3 is built from 16 residues. Germline CDR1 and CDR2: MDHEN and SYDVKM. The entry originates in a study of blood T cells in healthy people across ages. Study-wide results and limits: Donors of long life had a larger count of naive CD4+ cells and greater diversity than aged donors. Age brought a roughly linear fall in TCR beta diversity measured per million T cells.

No fewer than 6 million PBMCs went into each sample. The sequence was obtained from a young man in good health. V usage is TRBV28 and J usage is TRBJ1-6; tentative D call: TRBD1 (5 bases). The sequencing sample was made of blood. CDR3 bases: TGTGCCAGCAGTAATACCAGGGTCTCCTATAATTCACCCCTCCACTTT. Protein: CASSNTRVSYNSPLHF. Supplemented by reference TRBV28 and TRBJ1-6, the full variable domain reads DVKVTQSSRYLVKRTGEKVFLECVQDMDHENMFWYRQDPGLGLRLIYFSYDVKMKEKGDIPEGYSVSREKKERFSLILESASTNQTSMYLCASSNTRVSYNSPLHFGNGTRLTVT.